This TCR beta chain stems from a study of T-cell reconstitution after alpha-beta-depleted transplantation in children. This clonotype was detected a few times. V shed 4 bases and J 8 bases; nucleotides not matched to a gene: 9. The CDR3 is 14 amino acids. Germline values: CDR1 SGHRS, CDR2 YFSETQ. Library preparation (for TCRbeta) was performed with unique molecular identifiers. Using its own MiXCR run on the PCR reads, TCRdb lists one record per CDR3 protein. This repertoire shows 670,000 or so distinct CDR3 sequences, roughly 13% found once; its top ten account for 0.75% to 0.85%. The input for sequencing was PBMCs, taken before TCRalphabeta/CD19-depleted stem cell transplant. This TCR was sampled from a girl under 10 years old with congenital amegakaryocytic thrombocytopenia, due to receive a stem cell transplant. This sequence joins TRBV5-1 and TRBJ2-1; 7 nucleotides agree with TRBD1. In nucleotides, the CDR3 is TGCGCCAGCAGCACATTACAGGGGTCGGATGAGCAGTTCTTC. Translated, it gives CASSTLQGSDEQFF. Combining the CDR3 with reference TRBV5-1 and TRBJ2-1 gives the whole variable domain KAGVTQTPRYLIKTRGQQVTLSCSPISGHRSVSWYQQTPGQGLQFLFEYFSETQRNKGNFPGRFSGRQFSNSRSEMNVSTLELGDSALYLCASSTLQGSDEQFFGPGTRLTVL.